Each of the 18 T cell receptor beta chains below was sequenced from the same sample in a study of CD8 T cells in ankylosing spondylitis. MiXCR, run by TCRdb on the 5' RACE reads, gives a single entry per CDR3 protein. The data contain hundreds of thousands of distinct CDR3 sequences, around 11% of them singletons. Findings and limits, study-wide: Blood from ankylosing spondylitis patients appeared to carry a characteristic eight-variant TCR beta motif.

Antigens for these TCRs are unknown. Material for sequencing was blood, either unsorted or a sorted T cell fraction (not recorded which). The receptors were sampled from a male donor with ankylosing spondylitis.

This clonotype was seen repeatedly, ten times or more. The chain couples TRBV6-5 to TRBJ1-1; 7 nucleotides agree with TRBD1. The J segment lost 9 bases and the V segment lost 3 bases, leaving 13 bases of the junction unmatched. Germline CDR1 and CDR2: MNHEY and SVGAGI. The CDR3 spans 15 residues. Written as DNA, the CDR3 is TGTGCCAGCAGTTATCAACAAGGGGGCAGTGGGAAAGCTTTCTTT. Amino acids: CASSYQQGGSGKAFF.

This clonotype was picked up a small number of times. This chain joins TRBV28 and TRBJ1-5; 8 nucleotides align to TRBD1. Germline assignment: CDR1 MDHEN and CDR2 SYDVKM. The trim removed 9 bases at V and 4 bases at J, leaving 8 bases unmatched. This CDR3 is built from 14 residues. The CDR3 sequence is CASGGDRTNQPQHF. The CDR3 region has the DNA TGTGCCAGTGGAGGGGACAGGACGAATCAGCCCCAGCATTTT.

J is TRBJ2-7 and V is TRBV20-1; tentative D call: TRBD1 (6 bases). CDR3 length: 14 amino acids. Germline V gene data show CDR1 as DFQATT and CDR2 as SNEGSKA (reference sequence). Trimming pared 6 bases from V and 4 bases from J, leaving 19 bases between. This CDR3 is CSAAVRDTTYEQYF. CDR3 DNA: TGCAGTGCGGCCGTCCGGGACACTACATACGAGCAGTACTTC.

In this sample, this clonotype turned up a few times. The CDR3: CASSAPPGSTSLDTQYF. The CDR3 DNA reads TGTGCCAGCAGTGCGCCACCGGGGTCTACAAGTCTAGATACGCAGTATTTT. The chain couples TRBV27 to TRBJ2-3, with D possibly matching TRBD2 (5 bases). The CDR3 covers 17 residues. V shed 5 bases and J shed 5 bases, with 23 bases lying between them. Germline assignment: CDR1 MNHEY and CDR2 SMNVEV (reference sequence).

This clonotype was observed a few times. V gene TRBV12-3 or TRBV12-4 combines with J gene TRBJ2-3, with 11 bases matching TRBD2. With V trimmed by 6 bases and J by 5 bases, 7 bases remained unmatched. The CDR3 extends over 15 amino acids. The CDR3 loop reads CASRPGTSGGDTQYF. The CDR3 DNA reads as TGTGCCAGCAGGCCCGGGACTAGCGGAGGAGATACGCAGTATTTT.

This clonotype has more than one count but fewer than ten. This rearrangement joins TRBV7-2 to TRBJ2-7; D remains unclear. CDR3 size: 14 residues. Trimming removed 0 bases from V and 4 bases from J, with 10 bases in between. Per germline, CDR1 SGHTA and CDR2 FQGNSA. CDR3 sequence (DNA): TGTGCCAGCAGCTTAGCCATAAGGAATTACGAGCAGTACTTC. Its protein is CASSLAIRNYEQYF.

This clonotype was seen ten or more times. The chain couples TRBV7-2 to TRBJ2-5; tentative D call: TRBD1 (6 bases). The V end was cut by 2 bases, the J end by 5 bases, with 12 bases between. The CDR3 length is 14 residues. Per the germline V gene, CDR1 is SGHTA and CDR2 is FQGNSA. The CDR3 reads CASSLSRGRETQYF. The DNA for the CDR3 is TGTGCCAGCAGCTTATCCAGGGGTCGCGAGACCCAGTACTTC.

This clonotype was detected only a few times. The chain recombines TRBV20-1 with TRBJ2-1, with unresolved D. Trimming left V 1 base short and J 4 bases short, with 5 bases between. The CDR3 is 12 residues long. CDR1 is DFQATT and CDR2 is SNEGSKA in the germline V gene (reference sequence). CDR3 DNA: TGCAGTGCTAGAGCACGTTACAATGAGCAGTTCTTC. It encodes CSARARYNEQFF.

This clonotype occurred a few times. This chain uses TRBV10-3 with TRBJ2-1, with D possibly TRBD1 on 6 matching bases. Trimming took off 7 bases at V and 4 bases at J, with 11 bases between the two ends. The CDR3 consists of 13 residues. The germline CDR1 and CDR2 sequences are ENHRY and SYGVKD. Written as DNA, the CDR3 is TGTGCCATCAAGAGCACAGGGTACAATGAGCAGTTCTTC. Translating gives CAIKSTGYNEQFF.

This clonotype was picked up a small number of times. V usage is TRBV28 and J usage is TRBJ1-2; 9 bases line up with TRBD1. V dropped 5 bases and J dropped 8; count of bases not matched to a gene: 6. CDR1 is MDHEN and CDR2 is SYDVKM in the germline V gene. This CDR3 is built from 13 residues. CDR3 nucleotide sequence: TGTGCCAGCAGTCCCGGGACAGGGTGGGGCTACACCTTC. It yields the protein CASSPGTGWGYTF.

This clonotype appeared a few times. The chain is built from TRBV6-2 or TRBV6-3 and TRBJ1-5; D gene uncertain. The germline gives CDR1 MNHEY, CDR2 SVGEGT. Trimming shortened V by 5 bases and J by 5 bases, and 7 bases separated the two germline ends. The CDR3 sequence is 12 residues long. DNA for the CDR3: TGTGCCAGCAGTCCGAGACATCAGCCCCAGCATTTT. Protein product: CASSPRHQPQHF.

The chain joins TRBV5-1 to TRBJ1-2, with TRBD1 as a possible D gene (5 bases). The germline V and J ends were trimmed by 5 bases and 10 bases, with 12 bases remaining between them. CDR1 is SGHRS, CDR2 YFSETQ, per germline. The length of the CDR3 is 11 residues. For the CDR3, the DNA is TGCGCCAGCAGTTTCGACAGCCTCTACACCTTC. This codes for CASSFDSLYTF. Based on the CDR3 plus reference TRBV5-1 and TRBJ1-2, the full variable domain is KAGVTQTPRYLIKTRGQQVTLSCSPISGHRSVSWYQQTPGQGLQFLFEYFSETQRNKGNFPGRFSGRQFSNSRSEMNVSTLELGDSALYLCASSFDSLYTFGSGTRLTVV.

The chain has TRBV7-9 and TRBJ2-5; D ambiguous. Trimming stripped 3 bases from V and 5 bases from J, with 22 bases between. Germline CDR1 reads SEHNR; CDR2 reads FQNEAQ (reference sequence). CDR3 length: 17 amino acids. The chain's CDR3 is CASSFSLAGDKSETQYF. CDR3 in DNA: TGTGCCAGCAGCTTTTCGCTTGCTGGAGATAAATCGGAGACCCAGTACTTC.

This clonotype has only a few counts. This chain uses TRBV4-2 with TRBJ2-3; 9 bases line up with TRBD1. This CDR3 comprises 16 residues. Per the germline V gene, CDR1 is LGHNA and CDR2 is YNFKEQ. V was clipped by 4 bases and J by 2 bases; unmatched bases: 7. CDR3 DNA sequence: TGTGCCAGCAGCCTCGGACAGGGGAGGAACACAGATACGCAGTATTTT. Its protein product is CASSLGQGRNTDTQYF.

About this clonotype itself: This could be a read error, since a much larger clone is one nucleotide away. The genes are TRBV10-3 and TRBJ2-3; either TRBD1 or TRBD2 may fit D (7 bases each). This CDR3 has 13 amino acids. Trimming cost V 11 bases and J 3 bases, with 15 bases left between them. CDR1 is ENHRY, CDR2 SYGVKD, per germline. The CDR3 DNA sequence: TGTGCCTCAGGGGGGACTAATACAGATACGCAGTATTTT. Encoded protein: CASGGTNTDTQYF.

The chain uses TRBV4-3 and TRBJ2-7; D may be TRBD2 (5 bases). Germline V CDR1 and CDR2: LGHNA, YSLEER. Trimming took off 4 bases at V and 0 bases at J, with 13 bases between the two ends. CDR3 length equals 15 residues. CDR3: CASSRRLGSSYEQYF. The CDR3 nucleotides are TGCGCCAGCAGCCGGAGACTTGGGAGCTCCTACGAGCAGTACTTC.

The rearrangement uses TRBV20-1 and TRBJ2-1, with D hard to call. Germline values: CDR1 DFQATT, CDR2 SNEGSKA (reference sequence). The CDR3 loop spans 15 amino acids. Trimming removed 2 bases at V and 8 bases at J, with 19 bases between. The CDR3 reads CSARNDQKTTYEQFF. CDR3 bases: TGCAGTGCTAGAAACGACCAGAAAACTACCTATGAGCAGTTCTTC.

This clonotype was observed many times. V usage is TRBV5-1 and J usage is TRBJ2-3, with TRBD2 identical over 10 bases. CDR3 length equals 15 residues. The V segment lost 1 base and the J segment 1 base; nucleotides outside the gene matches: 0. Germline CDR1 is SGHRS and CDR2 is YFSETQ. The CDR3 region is CASSLTSGGTDTQYF. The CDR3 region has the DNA TGCGCCAGCAGCTTGACTAGCGGGGGCACAGATACGCAGTATTTT.